This T cell receptor (beta chain) came from a study of regulatory T cells in long-lasting Graves disease. The CDR3 runs 14 residues. Germline V CDR1 and CDR2: LNHDA, SQIVND (reference sequence). V was pared by 4 bases and J by 5 bases, with 2 bases of the junction left unmatched. Notes on the study in general: Persistent Graves' patients possessed reduced TCR diversity relative to recently diagnosed ones.

Time point reported: newly diagnosed GD, antithyroid drugs for less than 3 months. Extracted PBMC RNA gave rise to the TCR library. Regarding this clonotype: Its antigen remains unknown.

According to the study, TCR beta libraries were built with iRepertoire HTBI primers and CDR3-region Arm-PCR. MiXCR was run by TCRdb on the multiplex PCR reads, yielding one entry per CDR3 protein. In the table there are under 800,000 distinct CDR3 sequences, approximately 15% of which are singletons. Another study also made use of these data, one on T cells in Graves' hyperthyroidism and ophthalmopathy.

Source: peripheral blood mononuclear cells (PBMCs), taken at new diagnosis, from a patient treated with antithyroid drugs. This clonotype was obtained from a woman in her thirties with Graves disease. This sequence joins TRBV19 and TRBJ1-6; 7 bases match TRBD1. The CDR3 loop is CASSTGQNNSPLHF. In DNA form, the CDR3 reads TGTGCCAGTAGTACGGGACAGAATAATTCACCCCTCCACTTT.